These 30 T cell receptor beta chains share one sample of origin, sequenced in a study of cytomegalovirus exposure and HLA in healthy donors. With 60 Vbeta and 13 Jbeta primers, the PCR was carried out. Data came from immunoSEQ multiplex PCR; TCRdb stores just in-frame clones and leaves some out. The sample contains 150,000 to 160,000 clones, over 60% of which appear only once. The sequenced material came from PBMCs. The receptors originated from a woman aged 40 to 50 in good health and CMV-seronegative.

The table lists this clone with a few counts. The chain employs TRBV7-2 and TRBJ1-2, with no clear D. CDR3 size: 15 residues. Germline lookup yields CDR1 SGHTA and CDR2 FQGNSA. With 6 bases removed from V and 10 bases from J, the gap between germline ends came to 24 bases. CDR3 amino acids: CASSLGGAGWWAYTF. The CDR3 DNA is TGTGCCAGCAGTTTGGGAGGCGCGGGGTGGTGGGCCTACACCTTC.

DNA for the CDR3: TGCGCCAGCAAAGTGGGCAGCATGAACACTGAAGCTTTCTTT. Amino acids: CASKVGSMNTEAFF. The chain couples TRBV5-1 to TRBJ1-1; D gene unclear. The CDR3 extends over 14 amino acids. V gave up 6 bases and J gave up 0 bases, with 12 bases separating them. The germline CDR1 and CDR2 sequences are SGHRS and YFSETQ.

This rearrangement joins TRBV28 to TRBJ2-5; D possibly corresponds to TRBD1 (6 bases). This CDR3 region has 13 residues. CDR1 is MDHEN, CDR2 SYDVKM, per germline. V was pared by 4 bases and J by 5 bases, with 11 bases between. The CDR3 protein is CASSSQGWETQYF. Written as DNA, the CDR3 is TGTGCCAGCAGTTCACAGGGTTGGGAGACCCAGTACTTC.

The rearrangement joins TRBV19 to TRBJ2-2; maybe TRBD2 (7 bases). With 4 bases removed from V and 6 bases from J, the gap between germline ends came to 12 bases. The CDR3 spans 14 residues. Germline V lookup: CDR1 LNHDA, CDR2 SQIVND (reference sequence). The CDR3 sequence: CASSTTGGPGELFF. The CDR3 coding sequence is TGTGCCAGTAGTACCACGGGGGGCCCCGGGGAGCTGTTTTTT.

The V and J genes are TRBV6-5 and TRBJ2-4; the match to TRBD2 covers 7 bases. J was trimmed by 3 bases and V by 6 bases; bases with no gene match: 2. The CDR3 is 13 amino acids. In germline, CDR1 is MNHEY, CDR2 SVGAGI. Written as DNA, the CDR3 is TGTGCCAGCAGCCGGGACTACAAAAACATTCAGTACTTC. Translation gives CASSRDYKNIQYF.

The chain is built from TRBV10-3 and TRBJ2-2, with D perhaps TRBD1 (7 bases). There are 15 residues in the CDR3. Germline V lookup: CDR1 ENHRY, CDR2 SYGVKD. V lost 4 bases and J 3 bases, leaving 12 bases between the germline ends. CDR3 region: CAISGPGGHTGELFF. The CDR3 DNA sequence: TGTGCCATCAGTGGTCCAGGGGGGCACACCGGGGAGCTGTTTTTT.

The rearrangement links TRBV28 to TRBJ1-5; 9 bases map to TRBD1. The CDR3 runs to 16 residues. After removal of 5 bases from V and 0 bases from J, the junction contained 5 bases not matched to a gene. Germline CDR1 is MDHEN and CDR2 is SYDVKM. Here the CDR3 reads CASSARQGVSNQPQHF. In DNA, the CDR3 is TGTGCCAGCAGTGCTCGACAGGGGGTTAGCAATCAGCCCCAGCATTTT.

The chain couples TRBV6-5 to TRBJ1-1; 10 nucleotides line up with TRBD1. Looked up from germline, CDR1 is MNHEY and CDR2 is SVGAGI. V shed 7 bases and J 10 bases; nucleotides not matched to a gene: 6. The CDR3 totals 12 residues. The CDR3 DNA reads TGTGCCAGCACTGACAGGGGGCGCGCAGCTTTCTTT. It is translated as CASTDRGRAAFF.

J is TRBJ2-3 and V is TRBV4-1, with D possibly being TRBD2 (6 bases). Germline lookup yields CDR1 MGHRA and CDR2 YSYEKL. The germline V and J ends were trimmed by 4 bases and 1 base, with 12 bases remaining between them. The CDR3 runs 15 residues. The CDR3 DNA follows: TGCGCCAGCAGCCTGCAGGGCGGGGGCACAGATACGCAGTATTTT. It translates to CASSLQGGGTDTQYF.

The genes are TRBV19 and TRBJ1-2; 7 bases align to TRBD1. CDR1 and CDR2 (germline): LNHDA, SQIVND (reference sequence). The CDR3 extends over 14 amino acids. V shed 8 bases, J shed 2 bases, and the junction held 8 bases outside the gene matches. The CDR3 region has the DNA TGTGCCAGTCGGCCGGGACAGCACAACTATGGCTACACCTTC. Protein sequence: CASRPGQHNYGYTF.

CDR3: CASSFRRVIGYTF. CDR3 sequence (DNA): TGTGCCAGCAGTTTTCGGAGGGTAATTGGCTACACCTTC. V gene TRBV28 combines with J gene TRBJ1-2; D remains unclear. CDR1 is MDHEN, CDR2 SYDVKM, per germline. Trimming left V 3 bases short and J 7 bases short, with 12 bases between. The CDR3 loop spans 13 amino acids.

The chain uses TRBV6-5 and TRBJ2-7, with a weak D call TRBD1 (5 bases). The CDR3 is 15 residues long. Trimming left V 0 bases short and J 6 bases short, with 15 bases between. The germline V gene has CDR1 MNHEY and CDR2 SVGAGI. CDR3 protein: CASSYSGRVGLEQYF. The CDR3 DNA reads TGTGCCAGCAGTTACTCGGGCAGGGTGGGGCTCGAGCAGTACTTC.

The rearrangement links TRBV10-3 to TRBJ1-4, with no clear D. The ends were cut back, 6 bases at V and 0 bases at J, with 8 bases in the middle. Germline assignment: CDR1 ENHRY and CDR2 SYGVKD. The CDR3 has 14 amino acids. This CDR3 reads CAIRSSATNEKLFF. The CDR3 DNA reads TGTGCCATCAGGAGTAGTGCAACTAATGAAAAACTGTTTTTT.

The chain links TRBV4-2 to TRBJ2-5, with D perhaps TRBD1 (5 bases). Germline V gene data show CDR1 as LGHNA and CDR2 as YNFKEQ. The length of the CDR3 is 15 residues. Trimming stripped 1 base from V and 4 bases from J, with 13 bases between. The DNA for the CDR3 is TGTGCCAGCAGCCAAGTGTTTGATAGGGGAGAGACCCAGTACTTC. Encoded protein: CASSQVFDRGETQYF.

This clone was seen a handful of times. This chain joins TRBV10-3 and TRBJ2-7, with 7 bases aligning to TRBD2. Trimming took 3 bases from V and 3 from J; bases not matched to a gene: 2. The CDR3 consists of 13 residues. From germline, CDR1 is ENHRY and CDR2 SYGVKD. Here the CDR3 reads CAISETSVYEQYF. For the CDR3, the DNA is TGTGCCATCAGTGAAACTAGCGTCTACGAGCAGTACTTC.

The chain couples TRBV6-1 to TRBJ1-1, with 8 bases fitting TRBD1. This CDR3 comprises 13 residues. From germline, CDR1 is MNHNS and CDR2 SASEGT. Trimming removed 9 bases from V and 0 bases from J; junction bases left unmatched: 3. The CDR3 region is CASQGALNTEAFF. DNA for the CDR3: TGTGCCAGTCAGGGGGCCCTGAACACTGAAGCTTTCTTT.

This sequence joins TRBV6-1 and TRBJ2-5, with TRBD1 identical over 7 bases. The CDR3 loop spans 13 amino acids. Germline V gene data show CDR1 as MNHNS and CDR2 as SASEGT. The V segment lost 6 bases and the J segment 4 bases; nucleotides outside the gene matches: 5. This CDR3 is CASRTGNRETQYF. The CDR3 region has the DNA TGTGCCAGCAGGACAGGGAACCGAGAGACCCAGTACTTC.

As to this clone: Other DNA sequences in this sample translate to the same CDR3. This chain connects TRBV6-1 to TRBJ1-1; 7 bases agree with TRBD1. V was pared by 5 bases and J by 2 bases, with 8 bases of the junction left unmatched. Germline V CDR1 and CDR2: MNHNS, SASEGT. The CDR3 spans 15 residues. The CDR3 here is CASSLDRAANTEAFF. The CDR3 DNA follows: TGTGCCAGCAGTCTTGACAGGGCCGCTAACACTGAAGCTTTCTTT.

The gene calls are TRBV5-1 and TRBJ1-4; 8 bases align to TRBD1. The CDR3 covers 15 residues. Trimming took 4 bases from V and 0 from J; bases not matched to a gene: 2. Per the germline V gene, CDR1 is SGHRS and CDR2 is YFSETQ. CDR3 nucleotide sequence: TGCGCCAGCAGCATACAGGGGGCAACTAATGAAAAACTGTTTTTT. Its protein is CASSIQGATNEKLFF.

The chain is built from TRBV7-2 and TRBJ1-5; D is uncertain. The V end lost 2 bases, the J end lost 9 bases, and 11 bases lay between the germline ends. CDR1 and CDR2 (germline): SGHTA, FQGNSA. The CDR3 length is 13 residues. The CDR3 region has the DNA TGTGCCAGCAGCTTAACCGCGGGGAGGCCCCAGCATTTT. Translation: CASSLTAGRPQHF.

DNA of the CDR3: TGCGCCAGCAGCCGGGGGACAGGGGCGAACACTGAAGCTTTCTTT. Encoded protein: CASSRGTGANTEAFF. This sequence joins TRBV5-1 and TRBJ1-1, with TRBD1 matching 10 bases. In germline, CDR1 is SGHRS, CDR2 YFSETQ. This CDR3 contains 15 residues. V dropped 4 bases and J dropped 1; count of bases not matched to a gene: 4.

The rearrangement uses TRBV28 and TRBJ2-4; 7 bases line up with TRBD1. Trimming took 6 bases from V and 4 from J; bases not matched to a gene: 9. The CDR3 length is 15 residues. CDR1 is MDHEN and CDR2 is SYDVKM in the germline V gene. CDR3 amino acids: CASSSEPGQKNIQYF. CDR3 DNA: TGTGCCAGCAGCTCAGAGCCGGGACAGAAAAACATTCAGTACTTC.

The rearrangement links TRBV6-1 to TRBJ2-1; TRBD2 aligns across 14 bases. The CDR3 has 16 amino acids. Germline-derived CDR1 and CDR2 are MNHNS and SASEGT. J lost 6 bases, V lost 4 bases, and 5 bases had no gene match. This CDR3 is CASSVGLAGGSNEQFF. In DNA form, the CDR3 reads TGTGCCAGCAGTGTCGGACTAGCGGGAGGTAGCAATGAGCAGTTCTTC.

This clone was counted between two and nine times. The chain employs TRBV28 and TRBJ1-4, with D unclear. From germline, CDR1 is MDHEN and CDR2 SYDVKM. The CDR3 is 13 residues long. The V gene lost 6 bases and the J gene lost 5 bases, with 10 bases spanning the gap. The CDR3 reads CASRRRENEKLFF. For the CDR3, the DNA is TGTGCCAGCAGGCGAAGGGAGAATGAAAAACTGTTTTTT.

The V gene is TRBV11-2, the J gene TRBJ1-2; 9 positions agree with TRBD1. CDR1 and CDR2 from the germline V gene are SGHAT and FQNNGV. The V and J ends lost 5 bases and 4 bases, in that order; junction bases with no gene match: 8. There are 15 residues in the CDR3. DNA of the CDR3: TGTGCCAGCAGCCCCTCGACAGGGGGAGGCTATGGCTACACCTTC. It is translated as CASSPSTGGGYGYTF.

CDR3 nucleotides: TGCAGTGCTCCCGGGACAGGCGGCTACACCTTC. This sequence encodes CSAPGTGGYTF. V and J are TRBV20-1 and TRBJ1-2; 8 bases map to TRBD1. The germline CDR1 and CDR2 sequences are DFQATT and SNEGSKA (reference sequence). The CDR3 covers 11 residues. Trimming removed 5 bases from V and 8 bases from J; junction bases left unmatched: 4.

The chain has TRBV4-2 and TRBJ1-2; D possibly corresponds to TRBD1 (6 bases). Germline CDR1 LGHNA, CDR2 YNFKEQ. Between the trimmed V and J ends, which lost 4 bases and 3 bases, there was a span of 18 bases. The CDR3 spans 16 residues. CDR3 in amino acids: CASSPIHREVDYGYTF. In DNA form, the CDR3 reads TGTGCCAGCAGCCCGATTCACAGGGAAGTAGACTATGGCTACACCTTC.

This chain joins TRBV2 and TRBJ1-4, with D possibly TRBD1 on 5 matching bases. The germline CDR1 and CDR2 sequences are SNHLY and FYNNEI. The germline V and J ends were trimmed by 3 bases and 8 bases, with 16 bases remaining between them. The CDR3 contains 15 residues. CDR3: CASSDGGVGVEKLFF. As DNA, the CDR3 is TGTGCCAGCAGTGATGGGGGGGTTGGGGTAGAAAAACTGTTTTTT.

This clone was detected only a few times. The J gene is TRBJ1-6, the V gene TRBV19; TRBD1 agrees at 8 bases. Germline lookup yields CDR1 LNHDA and CDR2 SQIVND (reference sequence). The V gene end was trimmed by 6 bases and the J gene end by 6 bases; junction bases not matched to a gene: 7. CDR3 length: 15 residues. CDR3 loop: CASRNGQGGNSPLHF. The CDR3 DNA follows: TGTGCCAGTAGAAACGGACAGGGAGGTAATTCACCCCTCCACTTT.

The CDR3 nucleotides are TGTGCCATCAGTGAGGGACAGGGGAATGAACAGCCCCAGCATTTT. This encodes CAISEGQGNEQPQHF. The gene calls are TRBV10-3 and TRBJ1-5; 9 bases match TRBD1. V dropped 2 bases and J dropped 7; count of bases not matched to a gene: 6. The CDR3 is 15 residues long. Germline assignment: CDR1 ENHRY and CDR2 SYGVKD.